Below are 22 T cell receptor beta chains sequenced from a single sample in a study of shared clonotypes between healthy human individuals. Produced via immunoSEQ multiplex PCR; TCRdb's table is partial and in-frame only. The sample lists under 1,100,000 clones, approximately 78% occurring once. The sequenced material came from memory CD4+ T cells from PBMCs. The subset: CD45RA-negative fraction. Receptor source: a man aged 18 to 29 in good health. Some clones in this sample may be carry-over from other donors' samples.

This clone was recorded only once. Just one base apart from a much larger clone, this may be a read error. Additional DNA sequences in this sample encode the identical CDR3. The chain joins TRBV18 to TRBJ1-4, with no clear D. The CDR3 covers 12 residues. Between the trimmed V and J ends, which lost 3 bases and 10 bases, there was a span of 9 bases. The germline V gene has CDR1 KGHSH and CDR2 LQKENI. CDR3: CASSPQAGKLFF. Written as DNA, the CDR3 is TGTGCCAGCTCACCCCAGGCGGGAAAACTGTTTTTT.

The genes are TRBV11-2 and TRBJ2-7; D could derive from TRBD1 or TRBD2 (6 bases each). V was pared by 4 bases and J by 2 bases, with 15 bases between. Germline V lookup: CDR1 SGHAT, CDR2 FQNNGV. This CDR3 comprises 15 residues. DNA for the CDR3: TGTGCCAGCAGCTCGAGCGTGGGGGGCCCCTACGAGCAGTACTTC. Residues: CASSSSVGGPYEQYF.

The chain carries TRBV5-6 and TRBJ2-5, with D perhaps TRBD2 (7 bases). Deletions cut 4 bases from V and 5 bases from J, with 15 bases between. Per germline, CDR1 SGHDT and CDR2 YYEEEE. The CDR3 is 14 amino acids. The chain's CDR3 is CASSSSGGQETQYF. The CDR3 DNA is TGTGCCAGCAGCAGCTCGGGGGGCCAGGAGACCCAGTACTTC.

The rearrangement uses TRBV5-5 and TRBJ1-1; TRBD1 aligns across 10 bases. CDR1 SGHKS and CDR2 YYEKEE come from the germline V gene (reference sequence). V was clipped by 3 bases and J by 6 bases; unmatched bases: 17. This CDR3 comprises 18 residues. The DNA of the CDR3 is TGTGCCAGCAGCTCACTCCCGCGCGGACAGGGGGGCGGGTCTGAAGCTTTCTTT. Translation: CASSSLPRGQGGGSEAFF.

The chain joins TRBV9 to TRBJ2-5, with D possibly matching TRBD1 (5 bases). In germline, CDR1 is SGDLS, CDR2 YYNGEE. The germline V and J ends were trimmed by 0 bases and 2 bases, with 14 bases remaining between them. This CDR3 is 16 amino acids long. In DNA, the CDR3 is TGTGCCAGCAGCGTAGGGGTGGGGCAGGGACAAGAGACCCAGTACTTC. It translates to CASSVGVGQGQETQYF.

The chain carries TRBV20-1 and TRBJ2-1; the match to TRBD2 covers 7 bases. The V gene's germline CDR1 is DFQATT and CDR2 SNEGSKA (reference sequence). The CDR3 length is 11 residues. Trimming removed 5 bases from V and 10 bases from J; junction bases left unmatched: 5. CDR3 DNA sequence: TGCAGTGCTTGGGAGGGAAGGGAGCAGTTCTTC. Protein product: CSAWEGREQFF.

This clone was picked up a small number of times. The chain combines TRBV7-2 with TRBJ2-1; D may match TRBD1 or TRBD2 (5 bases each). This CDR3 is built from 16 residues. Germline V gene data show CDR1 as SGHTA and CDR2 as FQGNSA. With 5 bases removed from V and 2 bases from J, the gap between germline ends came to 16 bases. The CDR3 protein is CASSPGPGRAYNEQFF. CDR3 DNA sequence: TGTGCCAGCAGCCCGGGACCCGGGCGTGCCTACAATGAGCAGTTCTTC.

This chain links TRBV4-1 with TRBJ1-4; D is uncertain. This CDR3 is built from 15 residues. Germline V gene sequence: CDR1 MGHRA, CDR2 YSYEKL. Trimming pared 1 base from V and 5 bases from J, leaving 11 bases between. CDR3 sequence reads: CASSQVRGENEKLFF. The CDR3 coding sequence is TGCGCCAGCAGCCAAGTCCGTGGGGAGAATGAAAAACTGTTTTTT.

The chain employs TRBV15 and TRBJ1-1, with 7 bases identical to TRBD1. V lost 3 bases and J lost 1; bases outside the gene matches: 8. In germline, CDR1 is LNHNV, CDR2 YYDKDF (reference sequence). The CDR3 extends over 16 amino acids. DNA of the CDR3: TGTGCCACCAGCAGCAGACAGGGATTGACGAACACTGAAGCTTTCTTT. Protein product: CATSSRQGLTNTEAFF.

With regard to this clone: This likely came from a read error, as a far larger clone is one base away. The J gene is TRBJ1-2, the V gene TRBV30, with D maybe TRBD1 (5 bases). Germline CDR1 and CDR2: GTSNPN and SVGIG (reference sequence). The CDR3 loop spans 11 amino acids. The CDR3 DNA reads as TGTGTCTGGACACTTAACTATGGCTACACCTTC. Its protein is CVWTLNYGYTF.

The CDR3 sequence is CASSEPPPAFF. Written as DNA, the CDR3 is TGTGCCAGCAGTGAGCCACCCCCAGCTTTCTTT. V and J are TRBV6-1 and TRBJ1-1; no definite D call. This CDR3 region has 11 residues. Germline CDR1 is MNHNS and CDR2 is SASEGT. V lost 3 bases and J 10 bases, leaving 9 bases between the germline ends.

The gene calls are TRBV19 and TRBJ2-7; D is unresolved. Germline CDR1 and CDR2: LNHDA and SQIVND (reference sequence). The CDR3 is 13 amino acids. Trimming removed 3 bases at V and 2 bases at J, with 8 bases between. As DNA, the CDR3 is TGTGCCAGTAGTATTGGGTGGACCTACGAGCAGTACTTC. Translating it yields CASSIGWTYEQYF.

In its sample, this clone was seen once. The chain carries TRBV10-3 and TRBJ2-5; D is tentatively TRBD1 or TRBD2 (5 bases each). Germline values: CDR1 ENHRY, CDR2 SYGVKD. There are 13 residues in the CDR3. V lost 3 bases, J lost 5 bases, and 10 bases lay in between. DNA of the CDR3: TGTGCCATCAGTGATTCGGGGCTGGAGACCCAGTACTTC. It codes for CAISDSGLETQYF.

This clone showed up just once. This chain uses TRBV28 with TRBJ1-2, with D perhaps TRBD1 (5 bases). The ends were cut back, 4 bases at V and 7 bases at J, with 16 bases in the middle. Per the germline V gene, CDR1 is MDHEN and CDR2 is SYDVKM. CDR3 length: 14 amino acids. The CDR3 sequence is CASSWGDGVFGYTF. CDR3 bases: TGTGCCAGCAGTTGGGGGGATGGGGTTTTTGGCTACACCTTC.

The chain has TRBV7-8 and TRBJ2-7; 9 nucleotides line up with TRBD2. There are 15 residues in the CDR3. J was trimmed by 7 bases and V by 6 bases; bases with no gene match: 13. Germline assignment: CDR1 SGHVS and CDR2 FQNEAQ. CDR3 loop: CASSKLGGRGEEQYF. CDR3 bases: TGTGCCAGCAGTAAATTAGGCGGGAGGGGCGAGGAGCAGTACTTC. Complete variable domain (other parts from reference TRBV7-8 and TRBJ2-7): GAGVSQSPRYKVAKRGQDVALRCDPISGHVSLFWYQQALGQGPEFLTYFQNEAQLDKSGLPSDRFFAERPEGSVSTLKIQRTQQEDSAVYLCASSKLGGRGEEQYFGPGTRLTVT.

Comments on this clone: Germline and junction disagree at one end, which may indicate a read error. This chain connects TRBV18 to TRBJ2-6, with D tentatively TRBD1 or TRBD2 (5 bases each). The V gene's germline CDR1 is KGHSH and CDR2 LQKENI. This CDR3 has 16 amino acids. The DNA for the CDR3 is TGTGCCAGCTCATTCGCCGGGGCCTCTGGGGCCAACGTCCTGATTTTC. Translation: CASSFAGASGANVLIF.

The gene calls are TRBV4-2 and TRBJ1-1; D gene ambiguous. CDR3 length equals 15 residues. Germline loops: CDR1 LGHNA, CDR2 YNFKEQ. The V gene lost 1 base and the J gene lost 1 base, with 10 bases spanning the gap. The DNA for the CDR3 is TGTGCCAGCAGCCAAGCTGGGAGCCGGAACACTGAAGCTTTCTTT. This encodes CASSQAGSRNTEAFF.

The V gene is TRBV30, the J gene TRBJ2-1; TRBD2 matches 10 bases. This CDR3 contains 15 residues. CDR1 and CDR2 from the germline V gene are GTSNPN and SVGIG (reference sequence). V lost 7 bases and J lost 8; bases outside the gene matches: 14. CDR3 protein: CASQGGLAGDYEQFF. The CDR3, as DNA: TGTGCCTCCCAAGGGGGGCTAGCGGGAGATTATGAGCAGTTCTTC.

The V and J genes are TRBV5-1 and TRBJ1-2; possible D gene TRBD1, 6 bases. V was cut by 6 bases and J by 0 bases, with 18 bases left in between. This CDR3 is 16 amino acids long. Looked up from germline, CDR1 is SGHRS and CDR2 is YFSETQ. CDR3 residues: CASTPGAAGPNYGYTF. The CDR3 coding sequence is TGCGCCAGCACCCCAGGGGCCGCCGGTCCTAACTATGGCTACACCTTC.

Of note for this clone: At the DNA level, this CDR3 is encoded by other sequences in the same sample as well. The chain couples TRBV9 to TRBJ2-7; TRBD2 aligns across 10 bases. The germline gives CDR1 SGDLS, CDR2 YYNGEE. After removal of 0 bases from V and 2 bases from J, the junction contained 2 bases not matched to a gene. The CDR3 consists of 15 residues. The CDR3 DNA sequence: TGTGCCAGCAGCGTAGGAACTAGCGGGGCCTACGAGCAGTACTTC. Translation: CASSVGTSGAYEQYF.

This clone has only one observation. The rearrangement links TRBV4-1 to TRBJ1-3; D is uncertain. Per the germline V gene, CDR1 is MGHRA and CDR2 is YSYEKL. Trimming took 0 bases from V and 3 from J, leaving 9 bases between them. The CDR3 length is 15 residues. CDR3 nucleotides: TGCGCCAGCAGCCAAGATTTTATTCGTGGAAACACCATATATTTT. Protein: CASSQDFIRGNTIYF.

The CDR3 DNA reads as TGTGCCAGCAGCTCACGGACAGGTACCTCCTACGAGCAGTACTTC. This codes for CASSSRTGTSYEQYF. V usage is TRBV5-4 and J usage is TRBJ2-7; 7 bases agree with TRBD1. This CDR3 region has 15 residues. Trimming removed 3 bases from V and 0 bases from J; junction bases left unmatched: 6. Germline V gene sequence: CDR1 SGHNT, CDR2 YYREEE (reference sequence).